One and the same sample provided the 6 T cell receptor delta chains below, sequenced in a study of delta chains in infants with herpesvirus infections. Reverse transcription of PBMC RNA used primers specific for the gamma and delta chains. TCRdb re-called the RT-PCR reads via CATT. Found here are several hundred delta-chain clones, around 70% of them singletons; the top ten hold around 66%. The specimen comprised peripheral blood, sampled at time point 2 of longitudinal follow-up. The receptors come from a human donor who was a Ugandan infant, either HIV-exposed or HIV-unexposed (not recorded which).

The table lists this clone with a count of one. A far larger clone lies a single base away; this is likely a read error. Other DNA sequences in the same sample also yield this CDR3. The chain combines TRDV1 with TRDJ1; the D is unclear. Germline V gives CDR1 TSWWSYY, CDR2 QGS. Trimming stripped 2 bases from V and 2 bases from J, with 15 bases between. CDR3 length: 16 residues. In DNA, the CDR3 is TGTGCTCTTGGGGAAGGAACCGTTCTGAAGACCGATAAACTCATCTTT. Translating gives CALGEGTVLKTDKLIF.

About this clone: This sequence is one base from a far larger clone and is likely a read error. This CDR3 is also generated by other DNA sequences in the sample. V gene TRDV1 combines with J gene TRDJ2; 9 bases match TRDD3. The CDR3 is 23 amino acids. Germline-derived CDR1 and CDR2 are TSWWSYY and QGS. V trimming: 5 bases; J trimming: 2 bases; junction bases outside the gene matches: 27. In DNA form, the CDR3 reads TGTGCTCTTGGGAAGGGCCCCTGGGGAGAAGCAGCCTGGGGGATTATCTTGACAGCACAACTCTTCTTT. Residues: CALGKGPWGEAAWGIILTAQLFF.

Comments on this clone: The amino acid sequence in TCRdb belongs to a much larger clone and departs from this DNA's translation at residue 20, likely a sequencing read error; the sequence shown is translated from the DNA. The rearrangement joins TRDV1 to TRDJ1; 7 bases align to TRDD3. Germline CDR1 is TSWWSYY and CDR2 is QGS. This CDR3 contains 22 residues. DNA of the CDR3: TGTGCTCTTGGGGAACCCCGGTTCATCTGGGGATATGGGGAGGGGTACACCGATAAACGCATCTTT. Residues: CALGEPRFIWGYGEGYTDKRIF.

A remark on this clone: A far bigger clonotype differs at one base, so this is likely a read error. Additional DNA sequences in this sample encode the identical CDR3. The gene calls are TRDV1 and TRDJ1; possibly TRDD2 or TRDD3 for D (6 bases each). Trimming removed 5 bases at V and 0 bases at J, with 22 bases between. Germline V CDR1 and CDR2: TSWWSYY, QGS. CDR3 length equals 18 residues. CDR3 nucleotide sequence: TGTGCTCTTGGGCCCTCCTACAAGGTTGGGGATCACACCGATAAACTCATCTTT. The encoded protein is CALGPSYKVGDHTDKLIF.

Details on this clone: This likely reflects a read error, since a far larger clone is one base away. Distinct nucleotide sequences in the sample also encode this CDR3. V and J are TRDV2 and TRDJ3; 11 nucleotides align to TRDD3. The CDR3 loop spans 28 amino acids. Germline-derived CDR1 and CDR2 are GEAIGNYY and EKD. Trimming took 8 bases from V and 2 from J; bases not matched to a gene: 40. The CDR3 nucleotides are TGTGCCTCCCGGCCTTCCTACGAGTTCGCTGGGGGATACCGAGCTAGAGAGAGGGGGGCCTGGGACACCCGACAGATGTTTTTC. Protein: CASRPSYEFAGGYRARERGAWDTRQMFF.

Comment on this clone: This clone may be a read error of a much larger clone one base away. The V call is TRDV1, the J call TRDJ1, with 10 nucleotides matching TRDD3. Trimming cost V 2 bases and J 0 bases; bases outside gene matches: 15. Germline CDR1 TSWWSYY, CDR2 QGS. The CDR3 loop spans 20 amino acids. The CDR3 loop reads CALGEIILYWGIGYTDKLIF. The CDR3 DNA reads TGTGCTCTTGGGGAAATTATTTTGTACTGGGGGATTGGTTACACCGATAAACTCATCTTT.